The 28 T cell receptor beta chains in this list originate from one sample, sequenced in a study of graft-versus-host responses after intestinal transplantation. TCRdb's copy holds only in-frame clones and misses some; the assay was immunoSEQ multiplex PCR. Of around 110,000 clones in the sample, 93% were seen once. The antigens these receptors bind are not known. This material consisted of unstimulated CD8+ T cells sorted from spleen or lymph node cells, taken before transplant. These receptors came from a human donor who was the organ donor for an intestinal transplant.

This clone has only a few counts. CDR3 in DNA: TGTGCCAGCAGTGAAGCAGCAGGGGGCACAGATACGCAGTATTTT. It specifies CASSEAAGGTDTQYF. The V and J genes are TRBV6-1 and TRBJ2-3; maybe TRBD1 (6 bases). Per the germline V gene, CDR1 is MNHNS and CDR2 is SASEGT. Trimming left V 0 bases short and J 1 base short, with 8 bases between. The CDR3 is made up of 15 amino acids.

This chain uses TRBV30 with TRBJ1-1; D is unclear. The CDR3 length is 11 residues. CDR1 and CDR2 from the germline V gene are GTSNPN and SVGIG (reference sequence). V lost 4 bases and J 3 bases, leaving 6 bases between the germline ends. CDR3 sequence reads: CAWNYYTEAFF. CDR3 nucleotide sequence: TGTGCCTGGAACTATTACACTGAAGCTTTCTTT.

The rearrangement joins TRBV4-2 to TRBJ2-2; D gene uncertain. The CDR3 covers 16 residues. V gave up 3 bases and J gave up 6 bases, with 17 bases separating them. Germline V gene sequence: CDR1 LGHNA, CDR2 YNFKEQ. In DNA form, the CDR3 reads TGTGCCAGCAGCCACTCAGGCCGAGACACACCCGGGGAGCTGTTTTTT. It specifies CASSHSGRDTPGELFF.

For the CDR3, the DNA is TGTGCCAGCAGCTTAGTACTGGAAACGGCAGATACGCAGTATTTT. Translated, it gives CASSLVLETADTQYF. The chain recombines TRBV7-6 with TRBJ2-3; D call uncertain. The CDR3 has 15 amino acids. Trimming removed 1 base from V and 4 bases from J, with 12 bases in between. CDR1 and CDR2 (germline): SGHVS, FNYEAQ.

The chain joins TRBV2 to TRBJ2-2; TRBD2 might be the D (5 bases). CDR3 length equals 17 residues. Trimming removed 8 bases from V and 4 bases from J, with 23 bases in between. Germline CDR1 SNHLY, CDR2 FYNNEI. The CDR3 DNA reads TGTGCCAGCGGTTCAACTAGTGGGAGCTACATCACCGGGGAGCTGTTTTTT. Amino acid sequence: CASGSTSGSYITGELFF. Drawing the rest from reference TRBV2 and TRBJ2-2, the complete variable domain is EPEVTQTPSHQVTQMGQEVILRCVPISNHLYFYWYRQILGQKVEFLVSFYNNEISEKSEIFDDQFSVERPDGSNFTLKIRSTKLEDSAMYFCASGSTSGSYITGELFFGEGSRLTVL.

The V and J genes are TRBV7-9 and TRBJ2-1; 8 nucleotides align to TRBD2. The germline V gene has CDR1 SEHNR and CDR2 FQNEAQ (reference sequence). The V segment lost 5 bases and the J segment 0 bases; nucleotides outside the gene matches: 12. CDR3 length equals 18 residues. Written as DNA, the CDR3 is TGTGCCAGCAGCAATACTAGCGGAGGGAGGTACTCCTACAATGAGCAGTTCTTC. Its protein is CASSNTSGGRYSYNEQFF.

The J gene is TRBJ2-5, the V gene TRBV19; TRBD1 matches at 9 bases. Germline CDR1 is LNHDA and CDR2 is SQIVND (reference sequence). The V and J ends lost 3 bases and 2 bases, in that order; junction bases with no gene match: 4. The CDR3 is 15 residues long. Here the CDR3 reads CASSIWDRAQETQYF. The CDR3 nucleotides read TGTGCCAGTAGTATCTGGGACAGGGCACAAGAGACCCAGTACTTC.

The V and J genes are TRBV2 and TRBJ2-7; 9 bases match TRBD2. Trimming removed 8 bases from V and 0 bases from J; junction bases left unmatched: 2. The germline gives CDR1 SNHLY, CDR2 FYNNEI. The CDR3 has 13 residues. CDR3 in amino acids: CASWTSASYEQYF. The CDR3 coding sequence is TGTGCCAGCTGGACTAGCGCCTCCTACGAGCAGTACTTC.

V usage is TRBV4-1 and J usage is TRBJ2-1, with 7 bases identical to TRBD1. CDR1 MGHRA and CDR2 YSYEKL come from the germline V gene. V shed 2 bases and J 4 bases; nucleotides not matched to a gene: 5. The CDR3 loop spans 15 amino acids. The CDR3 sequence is CASSQRDRLYNEQFF. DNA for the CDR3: TGCGCCAGCAGCCAAAGGGACAGACTTTACAATGAGCAGTTCTTC.

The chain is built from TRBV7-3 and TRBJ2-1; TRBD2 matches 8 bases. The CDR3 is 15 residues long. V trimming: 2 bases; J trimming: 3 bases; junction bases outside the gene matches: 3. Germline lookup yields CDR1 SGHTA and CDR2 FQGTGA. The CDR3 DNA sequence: TGTGCCAGCAGCTTATCCGGGACTAGCTACAATGAGCAGTTCTTC. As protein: CASSLSGTSYNEQFF.

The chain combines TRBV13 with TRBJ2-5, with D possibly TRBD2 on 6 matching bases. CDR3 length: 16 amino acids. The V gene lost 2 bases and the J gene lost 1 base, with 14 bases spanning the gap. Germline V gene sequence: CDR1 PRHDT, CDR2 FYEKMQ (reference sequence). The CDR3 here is CASSLREMGSQETQYF. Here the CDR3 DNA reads TGTGCCAGCAGCTTACGGGAGATGGGGTCCCAAGAGACCCAGTACTTC.

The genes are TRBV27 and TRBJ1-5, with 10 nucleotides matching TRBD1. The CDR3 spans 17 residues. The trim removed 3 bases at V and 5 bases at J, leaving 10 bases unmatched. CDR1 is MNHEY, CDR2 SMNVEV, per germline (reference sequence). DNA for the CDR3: TGTGCCAGCAGTTTGGCCGCAGGACAGGGGGTACATCAGCCCCAGCATTTT. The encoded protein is CASSLAAGQGVHQPQHF.

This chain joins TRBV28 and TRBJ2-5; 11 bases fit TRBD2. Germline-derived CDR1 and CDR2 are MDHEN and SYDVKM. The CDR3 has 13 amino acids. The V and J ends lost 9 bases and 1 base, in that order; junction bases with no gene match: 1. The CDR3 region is CASSGRAQETQYF. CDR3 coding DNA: TGTGCCAGTAGCGGGAGGGCCCAAGAGACCCAGTACTTC.

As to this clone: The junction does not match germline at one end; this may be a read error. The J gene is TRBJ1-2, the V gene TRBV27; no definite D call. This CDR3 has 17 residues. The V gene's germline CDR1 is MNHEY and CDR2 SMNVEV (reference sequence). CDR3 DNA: TGTGCCAGCAGTCTATCTGGGATCTTCGGGTCAAGCTATGGCTACACCTTC. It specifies CASSLSGIFGSSYGYTF.

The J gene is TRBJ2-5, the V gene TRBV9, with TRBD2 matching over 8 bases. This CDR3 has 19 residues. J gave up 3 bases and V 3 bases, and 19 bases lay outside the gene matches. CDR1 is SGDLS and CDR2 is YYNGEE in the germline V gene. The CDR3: CASSATSAGAGGREETQYF. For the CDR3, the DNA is TGTGCCAGCAGCGCCACCAGTGCAGGGGCGGGAGGTCGTGAAGAGACCCAGTACTTC.

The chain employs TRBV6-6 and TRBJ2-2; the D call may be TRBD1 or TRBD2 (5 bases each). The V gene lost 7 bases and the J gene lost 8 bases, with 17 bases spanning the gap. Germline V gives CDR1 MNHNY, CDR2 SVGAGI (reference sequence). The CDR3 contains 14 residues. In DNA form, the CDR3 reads TGTGCCAGCACCATGGGACCTTCGGCTGGGGAGCTGTTTTTT. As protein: CASTMGPSAGELFF.

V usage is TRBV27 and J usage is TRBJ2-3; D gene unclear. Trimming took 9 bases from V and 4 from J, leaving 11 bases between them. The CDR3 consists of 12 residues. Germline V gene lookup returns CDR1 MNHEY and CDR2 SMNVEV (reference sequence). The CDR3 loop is CASLLGPDTQYF. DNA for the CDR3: TGTGCCAGTCTCTTAGGGCCAGATACGCAGTATTTT.

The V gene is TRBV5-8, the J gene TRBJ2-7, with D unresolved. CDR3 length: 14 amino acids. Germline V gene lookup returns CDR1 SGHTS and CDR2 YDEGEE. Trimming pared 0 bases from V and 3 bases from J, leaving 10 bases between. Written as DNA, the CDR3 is TGTGCCAGCAGCTTGGTCTACCCACTCTACGAGCAGTACTTC. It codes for CASSLVYPLYEQYF.

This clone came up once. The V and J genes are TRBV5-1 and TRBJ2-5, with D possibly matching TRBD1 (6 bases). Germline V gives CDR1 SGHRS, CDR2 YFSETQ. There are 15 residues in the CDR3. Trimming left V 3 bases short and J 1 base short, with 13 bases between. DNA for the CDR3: TGCGCCAGCAGCTCGGGACGGGACACCCAAGAGACCCAGTACTTC. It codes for CASSSGRDTQETQYF.

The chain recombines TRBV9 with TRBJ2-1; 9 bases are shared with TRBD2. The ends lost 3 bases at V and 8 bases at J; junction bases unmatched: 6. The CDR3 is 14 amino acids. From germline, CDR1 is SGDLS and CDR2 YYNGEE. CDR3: CASSGTGTSHEQFF. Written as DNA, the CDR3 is TGTGCCAGCAGCGGAACCGGGACTAGCCATGAGCAGTTCTTC.

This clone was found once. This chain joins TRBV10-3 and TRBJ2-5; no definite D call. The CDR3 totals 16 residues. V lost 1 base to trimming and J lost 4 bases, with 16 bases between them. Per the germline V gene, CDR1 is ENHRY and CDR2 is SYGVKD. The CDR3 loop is CAISEFKRAEVETQYF. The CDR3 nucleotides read TGTGCCATCAGTGAGTTTAAACGGGCTGAGGTAGAGACCCAGTACTTC.

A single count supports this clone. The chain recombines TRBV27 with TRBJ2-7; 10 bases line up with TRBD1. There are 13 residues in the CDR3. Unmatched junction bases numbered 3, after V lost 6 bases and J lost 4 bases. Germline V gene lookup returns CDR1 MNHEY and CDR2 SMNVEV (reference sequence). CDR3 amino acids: CASSQGQGYEQYF. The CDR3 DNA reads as TGTGCCAGCAGCCAGGGACAGGGGTACGAGCAGTACTTC.

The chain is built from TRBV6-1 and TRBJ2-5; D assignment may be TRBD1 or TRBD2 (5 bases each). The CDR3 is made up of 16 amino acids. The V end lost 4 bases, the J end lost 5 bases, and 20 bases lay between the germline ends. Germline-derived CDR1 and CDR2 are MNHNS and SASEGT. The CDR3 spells CASSGFGATSRETQYF. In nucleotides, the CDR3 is TGTGCCAGCAGTGGTTTCGGGGCGACCTCGAGGGAGACCCAGTACTTC.

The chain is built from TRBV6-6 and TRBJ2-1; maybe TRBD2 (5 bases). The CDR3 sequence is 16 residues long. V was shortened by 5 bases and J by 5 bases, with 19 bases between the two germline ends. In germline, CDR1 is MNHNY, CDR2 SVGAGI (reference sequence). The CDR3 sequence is CASSRARRAFHNEQFF. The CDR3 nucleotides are TGTGCCAGCAGTCGGGCGAGGCGGGCCTTTCACAATGAGCAGTTCTTC.

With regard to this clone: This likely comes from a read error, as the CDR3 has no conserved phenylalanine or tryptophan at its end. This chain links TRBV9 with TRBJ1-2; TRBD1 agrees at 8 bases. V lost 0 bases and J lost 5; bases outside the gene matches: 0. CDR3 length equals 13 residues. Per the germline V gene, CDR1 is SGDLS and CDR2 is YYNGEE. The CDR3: CASSVGQGYGYTL. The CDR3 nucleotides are TGTGCCAGCAGCGTAGGACAGGGGTATGGCTACACCCTC.

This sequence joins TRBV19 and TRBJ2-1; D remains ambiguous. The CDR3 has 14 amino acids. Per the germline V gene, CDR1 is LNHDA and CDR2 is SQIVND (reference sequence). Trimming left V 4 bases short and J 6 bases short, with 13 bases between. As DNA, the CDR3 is TGTGCCAGTAGTACTAACGGATTCTCCAATGAGCAGTTCTTC. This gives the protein CASSTNGFSNEQFF.

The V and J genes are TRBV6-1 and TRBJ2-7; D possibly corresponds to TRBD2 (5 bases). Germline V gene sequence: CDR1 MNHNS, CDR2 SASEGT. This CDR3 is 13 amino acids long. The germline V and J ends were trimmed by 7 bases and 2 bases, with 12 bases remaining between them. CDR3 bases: TGTGCCAGCAATCAAAGAGGGACCTACGAGCAGTACTTC. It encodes CASNQRGTYEQYF.

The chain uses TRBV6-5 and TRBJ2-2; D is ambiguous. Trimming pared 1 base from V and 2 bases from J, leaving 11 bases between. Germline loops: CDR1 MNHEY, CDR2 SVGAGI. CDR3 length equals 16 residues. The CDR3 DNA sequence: TGTGCCAGCAGTTACTTCGGCGGACCTAACACCGGGGAGCTGTTTTTT. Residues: CASSYFGGPNTGELFF.